This T cell receptor (beta chain) was profiled in a study of cytomegalovirus exposure and HLA in healthy donors. The PCR was carried out with 60 Vbeta primers and 13 Jbeta primers. Profiling relied on immunoSEQ multiplex PCR, and the TCRdb table lists in-frame clones only, not all of them. The sample has some 130,000 clones. The sequence was obtained from a woman aged 40 to 50 in good health and CMV-seronegative. The specimen sequenced was PBMCs.

The CDR3 region is CASIPTSGGPDTQYF. As DNA, the CDR3 is TGTGCCAGTATCCCGACTAGCGGGGGGCCAGATACGCAGTATTTT. This chain uses TRBV19 with TRBJ2-3, with 13 nucleotides matching TRBD2. CDR1 LNHDA and CDR2 SQIVND come from the germline V gene (reference sequence). The ends lost 7 bases at V and 4 bases at J; junction bases unmatched: 5. The CDR3 contains 15 residues.